This T cell receptor beta chain comes out of a study of blood T cell repertoires in COVID-19. Study processing details: Reference gene primers were amplified, and this amplification served to estimate nucleated cell counts. Sequencing used immunoSEQ multiplex PCR; TCRdb keeps in-frame clones, though not all of them. The V and J calls and clone size are taken from that table; D and trimming were inferred from the DNA. Among around 220,000 clones listed, more than 60% were seen once. The TCR comes from a woman aged 40 to 50 with active or convalescent COVID-19. Sequenced: peripheral blood.

Here the CDR3 reads CASSPYFQGVAGGTEAFF. The CDR3 DNA sequence: TGTGCCAGCAGCCCATACTTTCAAGGAGTAGCGGGGGGCACTGAAGCTTTCTTT. The gene calls are TRBV14 and TRBJ1-1; D perhaps matches TRBD1 (5 bases). The CDR3 has 18 residues. V was cut by 4 bases and J by 4 bases, with 25 bases left in between. CDR1 is SGHDN, CDR2 FVKESK, per germline. Supplemented by reference TRBV14 and TRBJ1-1, the full variable domain reads EAGVTQFPSHSVIEKGQTVTLRCDPISGHDNLYWYRRVMGKEIKFLLHFVKESKQDESGMPNNRFLAERTGGTYSTLKVQPAELEDSGVYFCASSPYFQGVAGGTEAFFGQGTRLTVV.